These 12 T cell receptor beta chains share one sample of origin, sequenced in a study of cytomegalovirus exposure and HLA in healthy donors. Researchers ran the PCR with 60 Vbeta and 13 Jbeta primers. The data were produced by immunoSEQ multiplex PCR, yet TCRdb's version contains in-frame clones alone and is incomplete. The sample comprises some 140,000 clones, nearly 80% of which are singletons, and around 13% rests with the top ten. The source material was PBMCs. These receptors were collected from a young man in good health and CMV-seropositive.

This chain joins TRBV4-2 and TRBJ1-2; maybe TRBD1 (5 bases). Germline-derived CDR1 and CDR2 are LGHNA and YNFKEQ. The CDR3 consists of 13 residues. V lost 3 bases to trimming and J lost 6 bases, with 11 bases between them. Written as DNA, the CDR3 is TGTGCCAGCAGCCAGGAGGGGCTGGATGGCTACACCTTC. Amino acid sequence: CASSQEGLDGYTF.

In this sample, this clone turned up once. The gene calls are TRBV10-3 and TRBJ2-1, with D tentatively TRBD2 (7 bases). V lost 7 bases, J lost 4 bases, and 14 bases lay in between. The germline V gene encodes CDR1 ENHRY and CDR2 SYGVKD. The CDR3 runs to 14 residues. The CDR3 coding sequence is TGTGCCATCACTCGGGGGGCTCTATACAATGAGCAGTTCTTC. Its translation: CAITRGALYNEQFF.

The chain carries TRBV15 and TRBJ2-5; TRBD1 matches 7 bases. The CDR3 spans 15 residues. Germline CDR1 LNHNV, CDR2 YYDKDF (reference sequence). The V gene end was trimmed by 6 bases and the J gene end by 4 bases; junction bases not matched to a gene: 11. The CDR3 region is CATSRTGAGSETQYF. The CDR3 DNA is TGTGCCACCAGTAGAACAGGGGCAGGATCAGAGACCCAGTACTTC.

The chain employs TRBV16 and TRBJ1-5; TRBD1 aligns across 7 bases. Germline loops: CDR1 KGHSY, CDR2 FQNENV. The length of the CDR3 is 16 residues. J gave up 7 bases and V 2 bases, and 11 bases lay outside the gene matches. DNA for the CDR3: TGTGCCAGCAGCCAAAACTCTCAACAGGGGTTCCAGCCCCAGCATTTT. Translation: CASSQNSQQGFQPQHF.

This clone was detected once. The CDR3 reads CASSEAWRRGETQYF. Here the CDR3 DNA reads TGTGCCAGCAGTGAAGCGTGGCGCCGGGGTGAGACCCAGTACTTC. V usage is TRBV2 and J usage is TRBJ2-5; D perhaps matches TRBD2 (5 bases). The CDR3 runs 15 residues. Germline lookup yields CDR1 SNHLY and CDR2 FYNNEI. Trimming removed 0 bases from V and 5 bases from J, with 13 bases in between.

The chain links TRBV5-1 to TRBJ1-4; a possible D gene is TRBD1 (5 bases). The V gene lost 4 bases and the J gene lost 0 bases, with 13 bases spanning the gap. The CDR3 is 16 amino acids. The V gene's germline CDR1 is SGHRS and CDR2 YFSETQ. CDR3 nucleotide sequence: TGCGCCAGCAGCCCCGGGACTACTCCAACTAATGAAAAACTGTTTTTT. This sequence encodes CASSPGTTPTNEKLFF.

This rearrangement joins TRBV7-3 to TRBJ1-1, with D tentatively TRBD1 (5 bases). The CDR3 length is 18 residues. Per germline, CDR1 SGHTA and CDR2 FQGTGA. V was trimmed by 2 bases and J by 1 base, leaving 20 bases between them. Here the CDR3 DNA reads TGTGCCAGCAGCTTATGGGGCCCGGGCCCGGGGGAGAACACTGAAGCTTTCTTT. Its protein is CASSLWGPGPGENTEAFF.

The sample holds a few counts of this clone. The V and J genes are TRBV5-4 and TRBJ1-2, with 7 bases identical to TRBD1. V dropped 4 bases and J dropped 2; count of bases not matched to a gene: 8. Germline V CDR1 and CDR2: SGHNT, YYREEE (reference sequence). The CDR3 contains 15 residues. CDR3 sequence reads: CASSHVPGQNYGYTF. As DNA, the CDR3 is TGTGCCAGCAGCCACGTGCCGGGACAGAACTATGGCTACACCTTC.

With regard to this clone: A junction end diverges from the germline sequence, so it may reflect a read error. The V call is TRBV2, the J call TRBJ2-3, with a tentative D call TRBD2 (6 bases). The germline gives CDR1 SNHLY, CDR2 FYNNEI. This CDR3 comprises 12 residues. In DNA, the CDR3 is TGTGCCAGCAGTGTAGCAGGGAGGTCACCGGATTTT. This gives the protein CASSVAGRSPDF.

The CDR3 DNA is TGTGCCAGCAGTTTAATGGACACAAAAGAGCAGTACTTC. Protein: CASSLMDTKEQYF. The chain uses TRBV27 and TRBJ2-7; possibly TRBD1 for D (5 bases). The CDR3 has 13 residues. Germline V lookup: CDR1 MNHEY, CDR2 SMNVEV (reference sequence). The ends were cut back, 2 bases at V and 7 bases at J, with 12 bases in the middle.

J is TRBJ2-2 and V is TRBV28; 10 bases match TRBD2. Unmatched junction bases numbered 3, after V lost 5 bases and J lost 3 bases. The CDR3 runs to 15 residues. CDR1 and CDR2 (germline): MDHEN, SYDVKM. The CDR3 region has the DNA TGTGCCAGCAGTCCTAGCGGGAGTGACACCGGGGAGCTGTTTTTT. Translating it yields CASSPSGSDTGELFF.

This clone turned up a few times. This chain links TRBV9 with TRBJ2-1; weak D call: TRBD2 (6 bases). The CDR3 consists of 15 residues. CDR1 SGDLS and CDR2 YYNGEE come from the germline V gene. Between the trimmed V and J ends, which lost 0 bases and 5 bases, there was a span of 12 bases. This chain's CDR3 is CASSVGSGPNNEQFF. CDR3 nucleotides: TGTGCCAGCAGCGTAGGTAGCGGTCCGAACAATGAGCAGTTCTTC.